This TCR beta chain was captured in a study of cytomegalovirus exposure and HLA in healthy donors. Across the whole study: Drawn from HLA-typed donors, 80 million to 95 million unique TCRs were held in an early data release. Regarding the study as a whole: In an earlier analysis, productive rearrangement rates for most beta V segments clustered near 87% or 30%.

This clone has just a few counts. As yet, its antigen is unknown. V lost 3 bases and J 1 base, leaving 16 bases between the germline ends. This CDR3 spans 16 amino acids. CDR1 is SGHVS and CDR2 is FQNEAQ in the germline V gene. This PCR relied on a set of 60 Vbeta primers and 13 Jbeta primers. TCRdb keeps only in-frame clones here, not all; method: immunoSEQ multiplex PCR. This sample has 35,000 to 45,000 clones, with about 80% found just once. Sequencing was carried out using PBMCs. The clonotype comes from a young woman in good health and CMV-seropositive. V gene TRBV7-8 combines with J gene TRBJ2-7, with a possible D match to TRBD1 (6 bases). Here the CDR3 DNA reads TGTGCCAGCAGCTTGAGTGTCCAGGGGATGTCCTACGAGCAGTACTTC. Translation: CASSLSVQGMSYEQYF.